This T cell receptor (beta chain) came from a study of regulatory T cells in long-lasting Graves disease (dated by TCRdb to about 2021). Regarding the complete study: Persistent Graves' disease was defined as persistently positive TSH receptor autoantibodies together with antithyroid drug treatment for over 5 years. The study was conducted in China and was registered as a clinical trial. TCR sequencing covered 13 persistent and about 20 newly diagnosed Graves' disease patients, some 33 samples in total. Antithyroid drugs had been taken for roughly 10 years on average by persistent Graves' disease patients in the clinical cohort. This study used TCR sequencing and RNA sequencing of peripheral blood to compare persistent Graves' disease patients against newly diagnosed Graves' disease patients. Results and caveats for the whole study, not just this receptor: Persistent disease showed preferential use of TRBV28, TRBJ1-2 and TRBJ2-5, whereas newly diagnosed disease favored TRBV20-1 and TRBJ2-1. The study examined only peripheral blood because the primary lesion, thyroid tissue, could not be accessed. Lower TCR Shannon entropy and fewer highly expanded clones were observed in persistent Graves' disease patients than in newly diagnosed patients, which suggested clonal expansion. Sequencing and analysis were limited to the TCR beta chain. The authors noted that the small sample size was a limitation that may lower accuracy. A larger number of public clonotypes was shared among persistent patients (approximately 2,600) than among newly diagnosed patients (roughly 980).

Regarding this clonotype: Its antigen remains unidentified. Per-base qualities were not stored, and no clone one base away is much larger.

What this sample's time point label stands for: persistent/refractory GD, antithyroid drugs over 5 years with positive TRAb. For both TCR sequencing and RNA sequencing, RNA was extracted from PBMCs in TRIzol. Graves' disease was diagnosed according to American Thyroid Association guidelines. Patients were recruited from an endocrinology department in Xi'an, China. From each patient, 7.5 to 9.5 milliliters of peripheral blood was collected into an EDTA anticoagulant tube. Ficoll Paque Plus density gradient separation was used to isolate PBMCs, and no further T cell sorting was performed. RNA quality was checked with an Agilent 2100 Bioanalyzer and agarose gel, and concentration with a NanoDrop 2000. The library was prepared using multiplex PCR. The run used an Illumina HiSeq 4000. CDR3 regions were amplified by Arm-PCR with iRepertoire HTBI primers to construct TCR beta libraries. Before sequencing, the PCR products went through gel purification. On the authors' methods: Gene usage analysis of CDR3 amino acid clonotypes used the 55 to 65 TRBV and 14 to 15 TRBJ segments found across samples. COPE and FqMerger were used to merge the filtered high-quality paired reads into contigs. BLAST was used to align contigs to the IMGT TRBV, TRBD and TRBJ reference genes, and CDR3 was defined following IMGT. Any clonotype with a frequency above 0.1% was counted as a highly expanded clone. Shannon entropy served as the measure of repertoire diversity, while the Gini coefficient captured V-J evenness. Clonotypes shared by more than one individual were considered public. Clones were called with MiXCR by TCRdb after fastp trimmed the public reads at Q25, and only in-frame beta chains were retained. When rows share a CDR3 protein, they turn into one entry using the most common DNA and genes. Clone size and V and J calls follow TCRdb, not the original study. Within this sample are more than 650,000 distinct CDR3 sequences, with approximately 29% of them counted one time only. Under 55% of the sample goes to the ten largest clones.

The CDR3 measures 16 amino acids from cysteine to phenylalanine. The entry retains the CDR3 DNA only, 48 bases that are in frame from base 1. From the germline V gene (reference sequence), CDR1 is DFQATT and CDR2 is SNEGSKA. Trimming takes 5 bases off V and 3 bases off J; junction bases not matched to a gene: 6. The sample was peripheral blood mononuclear cells (PBMCs), taken when the disease was refractory, from a patient treated with antithyroid drugs. The TCR was taken from a female donor with Graves disease. Recombination joined TRBV20-1 with TRBJ2-2; the central 13 bases match TRBD2. CDR3 loop: CSAGTSGKGDTGELFF. The DNA is TGCAGTGCTGGGACTAGCGGGAAAGGGGACACCGGGGAGCTGTTTTTT.